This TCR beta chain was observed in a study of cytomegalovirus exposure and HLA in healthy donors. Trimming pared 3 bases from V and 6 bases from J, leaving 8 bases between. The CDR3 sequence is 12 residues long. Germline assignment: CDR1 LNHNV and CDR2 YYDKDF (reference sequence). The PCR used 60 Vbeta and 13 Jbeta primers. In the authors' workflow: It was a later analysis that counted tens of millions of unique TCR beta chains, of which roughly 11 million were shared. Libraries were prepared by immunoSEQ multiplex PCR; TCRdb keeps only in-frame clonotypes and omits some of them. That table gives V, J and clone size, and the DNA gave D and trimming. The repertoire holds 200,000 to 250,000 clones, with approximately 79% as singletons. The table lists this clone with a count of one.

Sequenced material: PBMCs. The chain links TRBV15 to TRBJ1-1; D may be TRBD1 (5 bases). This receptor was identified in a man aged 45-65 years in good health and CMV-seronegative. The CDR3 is CATSSWGPEAFF. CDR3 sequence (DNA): TGTGCCACCAGCAGTTGGGGCCCTGAAGCTTTCTTT.